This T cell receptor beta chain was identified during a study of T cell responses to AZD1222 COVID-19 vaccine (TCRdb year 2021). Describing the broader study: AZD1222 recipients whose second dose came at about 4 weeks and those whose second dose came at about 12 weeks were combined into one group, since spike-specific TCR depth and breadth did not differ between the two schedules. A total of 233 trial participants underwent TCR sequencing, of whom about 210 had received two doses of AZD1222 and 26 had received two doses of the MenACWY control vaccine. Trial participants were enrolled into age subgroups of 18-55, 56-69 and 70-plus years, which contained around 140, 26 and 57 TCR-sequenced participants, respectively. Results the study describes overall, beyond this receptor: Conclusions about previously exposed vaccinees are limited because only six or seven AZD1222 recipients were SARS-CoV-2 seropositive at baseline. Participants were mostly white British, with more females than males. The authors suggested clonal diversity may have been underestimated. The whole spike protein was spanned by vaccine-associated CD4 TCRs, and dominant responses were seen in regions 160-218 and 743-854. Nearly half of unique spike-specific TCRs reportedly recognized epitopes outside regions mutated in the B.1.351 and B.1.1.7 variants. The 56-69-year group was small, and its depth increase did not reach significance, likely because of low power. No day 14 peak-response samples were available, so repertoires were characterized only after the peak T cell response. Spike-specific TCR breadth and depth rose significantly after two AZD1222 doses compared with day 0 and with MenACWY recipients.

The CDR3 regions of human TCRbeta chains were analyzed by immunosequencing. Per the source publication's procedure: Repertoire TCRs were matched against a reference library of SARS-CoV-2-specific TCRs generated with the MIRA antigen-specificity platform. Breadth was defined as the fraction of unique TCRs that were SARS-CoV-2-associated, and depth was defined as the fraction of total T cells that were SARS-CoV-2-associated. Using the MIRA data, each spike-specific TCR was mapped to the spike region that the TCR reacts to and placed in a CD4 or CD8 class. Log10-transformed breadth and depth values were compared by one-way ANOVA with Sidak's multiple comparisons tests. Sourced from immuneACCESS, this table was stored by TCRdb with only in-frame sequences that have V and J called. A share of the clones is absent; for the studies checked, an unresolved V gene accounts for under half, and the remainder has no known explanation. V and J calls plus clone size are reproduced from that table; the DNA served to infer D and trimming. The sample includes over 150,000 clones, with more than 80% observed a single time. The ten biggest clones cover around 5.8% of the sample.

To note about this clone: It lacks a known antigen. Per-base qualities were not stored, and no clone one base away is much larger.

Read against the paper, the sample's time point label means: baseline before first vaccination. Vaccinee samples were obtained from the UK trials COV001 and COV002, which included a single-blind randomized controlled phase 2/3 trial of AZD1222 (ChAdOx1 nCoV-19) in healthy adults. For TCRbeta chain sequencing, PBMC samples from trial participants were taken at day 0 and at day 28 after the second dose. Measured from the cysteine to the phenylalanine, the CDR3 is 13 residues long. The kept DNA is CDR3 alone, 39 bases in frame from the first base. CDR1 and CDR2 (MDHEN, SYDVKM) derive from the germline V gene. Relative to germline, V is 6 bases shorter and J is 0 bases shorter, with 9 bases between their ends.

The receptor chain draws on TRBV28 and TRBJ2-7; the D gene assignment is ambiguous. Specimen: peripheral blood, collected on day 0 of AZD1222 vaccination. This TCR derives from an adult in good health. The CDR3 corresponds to CASSLSNSYEQYF. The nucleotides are TGTGCCAGCAGCCTATCTAACTCCTACGAGCAGTACTTC.